Below, one T cell receptor beta chain is given with its context. Germline assignment: CDR1 SGHRS and CDR2 YFSETQ. The CDR3 runs 15 residues. V lost 0 bases and J lost 5; bases outside the gene matches: 5. After constant-region reverse-primer amplification, full-length variable regions underwent semi-nested PCR with Nested Universal Primer A. TCRdb itself ran the 5' RACE reads through MiXCR, one entry per CDR3 protein. Of about 61,000 distinct CDR3 sequences listed, under 35% are singletons. The clonotype comes from a female donor with breast cancer. Input material: tumor-infiltrating naive CD4+ T cells sorted from the breast tumor. This sample's subset: naive CD4+ T cells, CD4+CD45RA+CD25-. The chain combines TRBV5-1 with TRBJ2-3; 8 positions match TRBD2. The CDR3: CASSLAREGRDTQYF. The CDR3 bases are TGCGCCAGCAGCTTGGCCCGGGAGGGCCGAGATACGCAGTATTTT.